This TCR beta chain came from a study of CD8 T cells in Susac syndrome. The length of the CDR3 is 15 residues. CDR1 SGDLS and CDR2 YYNGEE come from the germline V gene. Deletions cut 0 bases from V and 7 bases from J, with 14 bases between. The study sequenced TCR beta in blood CD8+ and CD4+ T cells. CD8+ and CD4+ T cells were negatively isolated; TEMRA cells were FACS-enriched. RNA, at roughly 0.5 to 1 ug, was reverse transcribed with random hexamers. Across 54 Vbeta and 13 Jbeta, immunoSEQ multiplex PCR amplified TCR beta CDR3. TCRdb recomputed calls from the immunoSEQ multiplex PCR reads with MiXCR, one row per CDR3 protein. The sample records roughly 200,000 distinct CDR3 sequences, about 95% being singletons.

The sequence derives from a human donor in good health. The chain uses TRBV9 and TRBJ2-1; D is perhaps TRBD1 or TRBD2 (6 bases each). Sequenced material: CD4+ T cells from PBMCs. CDR3: CASSVEPGARNEQFF. The CDR3 bases are TGTGCCAGCAGCGTAGAACCGGGGGCCAGGAATGAGCAGTTCTTC.